Listed below are T cell receptor beta chains from one sample, sequenced in a study of T-cell reconstitution after alpha-beta-depleted transplantation in children. TCRdb used MiXCR to reprocess the PCR reads, holding one entry per CDR3 protein. The sample includes fewer than 550,000 distinct CDR3 sequences, about an eighth seen only once; the top ten take approximately 14%. The sample in question was PBMCs, mostly from graft donor cells, obtained 180 days after TCRalphabeta/CD19-depleted stem cell transplant. These receptor sequences come from a female patient between 2 and 15 years old who had a stem cell transplant for aplastic anemia, so the T cells may come from the graft donor. Both conserved end residues are part of each CDR3. D genes are given only for firm matches. Clone sizes are given selectively: once, few, many, or a class where the clone is expanded.

v_call	j_call	d_call	clone_size	cdr3_nt	cdr3_aa
TRBV5-6	TRBJ2-3	NA	once	TGTGCCAGCAACTTATCTGCAGATACGCAGTATTTT	CASNLSADTQYF
TRBV20-1	TRBJ2-1	NA	few	TGCAGTGCTAGAGATAGGCCGAACGGATACAATGAGCAGTTCTTC	CSARDRPNGYNEQFF
TRBV9	TRBJ2-5	TRBD1	many	TGTGCCAGCAGCGTAGAGGGGGCCGGTTCGAAGACCCAGTACTTC	CASSVEGAGSKTQYF
TRBV18	TRBJ1-5	NA	NA	TGTGCCAGCTCACCACAGGGGGGGAGGAATCAGCCCCAGCATTTT	CASSPQGGRNQPQHF
TRBV7-2	TRBJ2-5	TRBD1	few	TGTGCCAGCAGCCTTACCGGGACAGGAATAGAGACCCAGTACTTC	CASSLTGTGIETQYF
TRBV12-3/TRBV12-4	TRBJ2-3	NA	many	TGTGCCAGCAGTTTCGCGGAGGAGGATACGCAGTATTTT	CASSFAEEDTQYF
TRBV28	TRBJ1-5	TRBD1	few	TGTGCCAGCATCTCCCGGACAGGGGATCAGCCCCAGCATTTT	CASISRTGDQPQHF
TRBV7-2	TRBJ2-5	NA	NA	TGTGCCAGCAGCCCCATGACAGGATGGGAGACCCAGTACTTC	CASSPMTGWETQYF
TRBV5-6	TRBJ2-4	NA	many	TGTGCCAGCAGCCTCAGGGGATCGGGCAAAAACATTCAGTACTTC	CASSLRGSGKNIQYF
TRBV28	TRBJ1-1	NA	NA	TGTGCCAGCAGTTTATGGGGCCGGGGTGAAGCTTTCTTT	CASSLWGRGEAFF
TRBV5-5	TRBJ2-1	NA	many	TGTGCCAGCAGCTTGGTACAGGGACCCTACAATGAGCAGTTCTTC	CASSLVQGPYNEQFF
TRBV7-9	TRBJ1-1	TRBD1	NA	TGTGCCAGCAGCCGTCCGACAGGGGGCGCATCGGCCACTGAAGCTTTCTTT	CASSRPTGGASATEAFF
TRBV27	TRBJ2-3	NA	NA	TGTGCCAGCAGTTTTCCGACTAGCACAGATACGCAGTATTTT	CASSFPTSTDTQYF
TRBV5-4	TRBJ2-1	NA	many	TGTGCCAGCAGCTCGATGAAGTACAATGAGCAGTTCTTC	CASSSMKYNEQFF
TRBV6-2/TRBV6-3	TRBJ1-1	NA	NA	TGTGCCAGCAGTTACCCGTGGTTGACTGAAGCTTTCTTT	CASSYPWLTEAFF
TRBV20-1	TRBJ2-3	TRBD1	NA	TGCAGTGCTAGAGCCCCCGGACAGGGCCGCACAGATACGCAGTATTTT	CSARAPGQGRTDTQYF
TRBV20-1	TRBJ2-3	NA	few	TGCAGTGCTAGCCTGTGGCGGTCGAGGGGCACAGATACGCAGTATTTT	CSASLWRSRGTDTQYF
TRBV2	TRBJ2-1	NA	few	TGTGCCAGCAGTGAAGAACATCACAATGAGCAGTTCTTC	CASSEEHHNEQFF
TRBV4-3	TRBJ2-6	NA	NA	TGCGCCAGCAGCCAAGATATACTTTTGAGCTCTGGGGCCAACGTCCTGACTTTC	CASSQDILLSSGANVLTF
TRBV7-9	TRBJ1-2	NA	NA	TGTGCCAGCAGCCCGGACAGACCCCCTTATGGCTACACCTTC	CASSPDRPPYGYTF
TRBV18	TRBJ2-3	NA	NA	TGTGCCAGCTCACCAACCCTGCCGGGACAAACTAGCACAGATACGCAGTATTTT	CASSPTLPGQTSTDTQYF
TRBV7-2	TRBJ2-1	NA	NA	TGTGCCAGCAGCTTATCCGGGACCCGCCCTTTGAATGAGCAGTTCTTC	CASSLSGTRPLNEQFF
TRBV27	TRBJ2-1	TRBD1	NA	TGTGCCAGCAGTTTAAGAGACAGGGTCTTCTCCTACAATGAGCAGTTCTTC	CASSLRDRVFSYNEQFF
TRBV10-3	TRBJ1-2	NA	few	TGTGCCATCAGTGAATTGGAGAACTATGGCTACACCTTC	CAISELENYGYTF
TRBV15	TRBJ2-1	NA	NA	TGTGCCACCAGCAGAGATCAAGTTGGGAGGCTAGAGCAGTTCTTC	CATSRDQVGRLEQFF
TRBV5-1	TRBJ2-1	NA	NA	TGCGCCAGCAGCTTGGGGCATCGCGGGATTTTAAACAATGAGCAGTTCTTC	CASSLGHRGILNNEQFF
TRBV20-1	TRBJ1-4	TRBD1	NA	TGCAGTGCTTTGAGGGACAGCAATGAAAAACTGTTTTTT	CSALRDSNEKLFF
TRBV12-3/TRBV12-4	TRBJ2-3	TRBD2	few	TGTGCCAGCAGTTTACGGACTAGCGGGGGTTCAGATACGCAGTATTTT	CASSLRTSGGSDTQYF
TRBV7-9	TRBJ1-2	NA	many	TGTGCCAGCAGCTCCTCCGGGGAAGGAGGGTATGGCTACACCTTC	CASSSSGEGGYGYTF
TRBV6-5	TRBJ2-7	TRBD1	NA	TGTGCCAGCAGTTACCTTGGGACAGGGAGCGAGCAGTACTTC	CASSYLGTGSEQYF
TRBV29-1	TRBJ2-1	TRBD2	many	TGCAGCGTTGTTGCCCTAGCGGGAGTGAGCTCCTACAATGAGCAGTTCTTC	CSVVALAGVSSYNEQFF
TRBV4-3	TRBJ2-1	TRBD2	many	TGCGCCAGCAGCCGGACTAGCGGGAGACTGGATGAGCAGTTCTTC	CASSRTSGRLDEQFF
TRBV6-1	TRBJ2-7	NA	NA	TGTGCCAGCAGTGAGGTGGGCGGACGGATTTTCTACGAGCAGTACTTC	CASSEVGGRIFYEQYF
TRBV6-1	TRBJ2-1	TRBD2	few	TGTGCCAGCAGTGATAGCGGGAGTCCGAATGAGCAGTTCTTC	CASSDSGSPNEQFF
TRBV7-9	TRBJ2-7	NA	NA	TGTGCCAGCACCGGGACTTTTCCCTACGAGCAGTACTTC	CASTGTFPYEQYF
TRBV9	TRBJ2-1	NA	few	TGTGCCAGCAGCCTACGGACCCAGCGGTTTATGGTCAATGAGCAGTTCTTC	CASSLRTQRFMVNEQFF
TRBV24-1	TRBJ2-1	NA	many	TGTGCCACCAGTGACCCACAGCTGGGGACGGGCAATGAGCAGTTCTTC	CATSDPQLGTGNEQFF
TRBV10-3	TRBJ1-1	NA	NA	TGTGCCATCAGTGAGTCTGGCAGCATGAACACTGAAGCTTTCTTT	CAISESGSMNTEAFF
TRBV9	TRBJ2-3	TRBD2	NA	TGTGCCAGCAGCGTCAGAGGACTAGGAGTTACGCAGTATTTT	CASSVRGLGVTQYF
TRBV7-9	TRBJ2-7	NA	once	TGTGCCAGCAGCGGGAGTAGGCAGTACGAGCAGTACTTC	CASSGSRQYEQYF
TRBV5-1	TRBJ2-3	NA	NA	TGCGCCAGCAGCTTCGTGGAGCTAGCGCTCACAGATACGCAGTATTTT	CASSFVELALTDTQYF
TRBV20-1	TRBJ2-2	TRBD2	few	TGCAGTGCTAGAGATTGGGGACTAGCGGGAGCCGGGGAGCTGTTTTTT	CSARDWGLAGAGELFF
TRBV12-3/TRBV12-4	TRBJ1-3	NA	few	TGTGCCAGCACTCCTCGACAGTACTCTGGAAACACCATATATTTT	CASTPRQYSGNTIYF
TRBV24-1	TRBJ2-1	NA	few	TGTGCCACCAGTGATCCCGGGACACGGGGACGCGATGAGCAGTTCTTC	CATSDPGTRGRDEQFF
TRBV29-1	TRBJ1-1	NA	many	TGCAGCGTTGAAGTCTCAACGGTTATGAACACTGAAGCTTTCTTT	CSVEVSTVMNTEAFF
TRBV28	TRBJ1-1	TRBD1	few	TGTGCCAGCAGTTCCTCACCGGGACAGGGGGCCTCTGAAGCTTTCTTT	CASSSSPGQGASEAFF